This T cell receptor (beta chain) was documented in a study of T cell changes during pregnancy in multiple sclerosis. Measured with immunoSEQ multiplex PCR; TCRdb has only the in-frame clones, and not every one. The sample has tens of thousands of clones, around nine tenths seen once. CDR3 length: 16 residues. V was clipped by 2 bases and J by 1 base; unmatched bases: 7. The V gene's germline CDR1 is LNHNV and CDR2 YYDKDF (reference sequence). The sample in question was CD4+ T cells from peripheral blood mononuclear cells, obtained in the third trimester of pregnancy. This sequence originates from a female donor with multiple sclerosis, enrolled in a pregnancy study. The rearrangement uses TRBV15 and TRBJ1-1, with 7 bases that match TRBD1. DNA of the CDR3: TGTGCCACCAGCAGACCCCTGACAGGGAGGAACACTGAAGCTTTCTTT. It yields the protein CATSRPLTGRNTEAFF. Drawing the rest from reference TRBV15 and TRBJ1-1, the complete variable domain is DAMVIQNPRYQVTQFGKPVTLSCSQTLNHNVMYWYQQKSSQAPKLLFHYYDKDFNNEADTPDNFQSRRPNTSFCFLDIRSPGLGDTAMYLCATSRPLTGRNTEAFFGQGTRLTVV.